This is a list of T cell receptor beta chains from one sample in a study of metastatic and nonmetastatic thyroid tumors. TCRdb re-called clones via MiXCR from the PCR reads. The sample lists some 16,000 clones, 24% seen once, with under 8.5% in the top ten. What was sequenced was tumor tissue. The source of these receptors is a female donor with papillary thyroid cancer or a benign thyroid nodule (not recorded which). Some clones in this sample may be carry-over from other donors' samples. CDR3s include the opening cysteine and the closing phenylalanine or tryptophan. Fields, in order: D gene, V gene, clone size, J gene, CDR3 DNA, CDR3 protein. D genes are given only for firm matches. The size entry is marked missing in some rows and otherwise reads once, few, many or a size class.

-	TRBV19	few	TRBJ2-7	TGTGCCAGTAGTCGGGGCCGTCAGGGTGAGTACGAGCAGTACTTC	CASSRGRQGEYEQYF
-	TRBV27	-	TRBJ1-2	TGTGCCAGCAGTACGAGAGGGGGGGGTAGTGGCTACACCTTC	CASSTRGGGSGYTF
-	TRBV11-2	few	TRBJ2-2	TGTGCCAGCAGCCCAAGCTTCGGGGAGCTGTTTTTT	CASSPSFGELFF
TRBD2	TRBV4-1	-	TRBJ2-1	TGCGCCAGCAGCCCCGGGCTAGCGGGGCTTATGATGTACAATGAGCAGTTCTTC	CASSPGLAGLMMYNEQFF
-	TRBV28	medium-sized	TRBJ2-3	TGTGCCAGCAGCCTGGACTTCACTAGCACAGATACGCAGTATTTT	CASSLDFTSTDTQYF
TRBD1	TRBV20-1	many	TRBJ1-1	TGCAGTGCTCCAGACTGGGACAGGCAGAACACTGAAGCTTTCTTT	CSAPDWDRQNTEAFF
-	TRBV2	many	TRBJ1-4	TGTGCCAGCATCCGAAGAAGGGGTAGGGATGAAAAACTGTTTTTT	CASIRRRGRDEKLFF
TRBD1	TRBV6-1	few	TRBJ1-6	TGTGCCAGCATAAGAGACAGGGAAGGAAATTCACCCCTCCACTTT	CASIRDREGNSPLHF
TRBD1	TRBV4-1	many	TRBJ1-2	TGCGCCAGCAGCCAGGTCAGGGGGAACTATGGCTACACCTTC	CASSQVRGNYGYTF
-	TRBV24-1	-	TRBJ2-7	TGTGCCACCAGTCTTGCGACTTCCTACGAGCAGTACTTC	CATSLATSYEQYF
-	TRBV9	large	TRBJ1-2	TGTGCCAGCAGCTCCATTCAGGGACTTGGGGATGGCTACACCTTC	CASSSIQGLGDGYTF
TRBD2	TRBV3-1	many	TRBJ2-3	TGTGCCAGCAGCCGGCTAGCGGGAGATACGCAGTACTTT	CASSRLAGDTQYF
-	TRBV19	many	TRBJ2-5	TGTGCCAGTAGTACCCCGGGACGTTATCAAGAGACCCAGTACTTC	CASSTPGRYQETQYF
TRBD2	TRBV27	-	TRBJ2-2	TGTGCCAGCGTTAGCGGGAGGGCGGGCACCGGGGAGCTGTTTTTT	CASVSGRAGTGELFF
TRBD1	TRBV7-3	-	TRBJ2-7	TGTGCCAGCAGCTTAATCGGGGACAGGGGCTCCTACGAGCAGTACTTC	CASSLIGDRGSYEQYF
-	TRBV14	-	TRBJ2-6	TGTGCCAGCAGCCTCTCTGGGGCCAACGTCCTGACTTTC	CASSLSGANVLTF
-	TRBV4-1	-	TRBJ1-3	TGCGCCAGCAGCCAAGCACCAGGTTATATAAACACCATATATTTT	CASSQAPGYINTIYF
-	TRBV20-1	-	TRBJ2-3	TGCAGTGCTAGTAGCGGCGGTAGCACAGATACGCAGTATTTT	CSASSGGSTDTQYF
-	TRBV28	few	TRBJ2-7	TGTGCCAGCAGTTTAGAGGGTTTCTCCTACGAGCAGTACTTC	CASSLEGFSYEQYF
-	TRBV4-3	-	TRBJ2-7	TGCGCCAGCAGCCAAGATTACAGGTCCTACGAGCAGTACTTC	CASSQDYRSYEQYF
TRBD1	TRBV28	-	TRBJ1-2	TGTGCCAGCAGTTGGACAGGGGGCACTAACTATGGCTACACCTTC	CASSWTGGTNYGYTF
TRBD2	TRBV15	-	TRBJ2-1	TGTGCCACCTCCGGGACTAGCGGGAGCTACAATGAGCAGTTCTTC	CATSGTSGSYNEQFF
TRBD1	TRBV28	-	TRBJ1-1	TGTGCCAGCGGGCAGGGGGGAATCACTGAAGCTTTCTTT	CASGQGGITEAFF
TRBD2	TRBV25-1	many	TRBJ2-1	TGTGCCAGCAGTGAAGTTAGCGGGAGGGCCATAAATGAGCAGTTCTTC	CASSEVSGRAINEQFF
-	TRBV7-9	-	TRBJ1-5	TGTGCCAGCAGCGGGGGCGCGTTCCAGCCCCAGCATTTT	CASSGGAFQPQHF
-	TRBV25-1	many	TRBJ1-1	TGTGCCAGCAGTGATCTCAACAGCAGGATGAACACTGAAGCTTTCTTT	CASSDLNSRMNTEAFF
TRBD1	TRBV11-1	-	TRBJ2-6	TGTGCCAGCAGGGGGCCGGGACAGGGGCCGGATGGGGCCAACGTCCTGACTTTC	CASRGPGQGPDGANVLTF
TRBD1	TRBV28	-	TRBJ2-7	TGTGCCAGCAGCCCGACAGGGACGTTTTACGAGCAGTACTTC	CASSPTGTFYEQYF
-	TRBV6-2/TRBV6-3	few	TRBJ1-1	TGTGCCAGCAGCCACCCGGACGGTGTCTTGAGCACTGAAGCTTTCTTT	CASSHPDGVLSTEAFF
TRBD1	TRBV6-1	-	TRBJ1-1	TGTGCCAGCAGTAAGACAGGGGCCATGAACACTGAAGCTTTCTTT	CASSKTGAMNTEAFF
TRBD2	TRBV5-4	many	TRBJ2-1	TGTGCCAGCAGCTCGACTAGCGCCCAATCCTACAATGAGCAGTTCTTC	CASSSTSAQSYNEQFF
-	TRBV19	many	TRBJ1-2	TGTGCCAGTACCGCGTCCGACAGTCGTGGCTATGGCTACACCTTC	CASTASDSRGYGYTF
-	TRBV20-1	-	TRBJ2-3	TGCAGTGCTGGGGCCAGGGTAATCGGCACAGATACGCAGTATTTT	CSAGARVIGTDTQYF
-	TRBV4-1	few	TRBJ2-5	TGCGCCAGCAGCCAAGATCCTAGGCGGGCCCAAGAGACCCAGTACTTC	CASSQDPRRAQETQYF
-	TRBV4-1	-	TRBJ1-2	TGCGCCAGCAGCCAAGAACAGGGAGATGGCTACACCTTC	CASSQEQGDGYTF
-	TRBV2	few	TRBJ2-7	TGTGCCAGCAGTGACCGGGGGAAGGGGCCTTCCCAGCAGTACTTC	CASSDRGKGPSQQYF
TRBD1	TRBV11-3	medium-sized	TRBJ1-6	TGTGCCAGCAGCGCACGGGACAGGGTTTCACCCCTCCACTTT	CASSARDRVSPLHF
-	TRBV12-3/TRBV12-4	medium-sized	TRBJ2-7	TGTGCCAGCAGTTTGAAGGAGGGAGGAAAGCAGTACTTC	CASSLKEGGKQYF
-	TRBV7-2	medium-sized	TRBJ2-2	TGTGCCAGCAGCTTCTCGAACACCGGGGAGCTGTTTTTT	CASSFSNTGELFF
-	TRBV10-3	medium-sized	TRBJ1-1	TGTGCCATCAGTGATTTGGGGGCGGGCACTGAAGCTTTCTTT	CAISDLGAGTEAFF
TRBD2	TRBV7-2	medium-sized	TRBJ2-1	TGTGCCAGCAGCTTAGTCGGGACTAGCGGGAGTTGGCAGTTCTTC	CASSLVGTSGSWQFF
-	TRBV28	few	TRBJ1-2	TGTGCCAGCAGTTGGGGCAGGGGCTATGGCTACACCTTC	CASSWGRGYGYTF
TRBD1	TRBV20-1	-	TRBJ2-6	TGCAGTGTTCGTAAACAGGGGGACAACTCTGGGGCCAACGTCCTGACTTTC	CSVRKQGDNSGANVLTF
-	TRBV7-6	-	TRBJ1-3	TGTGCCAGCAGCCCCAGTGGGACGGCCTCTGGAAACACCATATATTTT	CASSPSGTASGNTIYF
TRBD2	TRBV19	medium-sized	TRBJ2-2	TGTGCCAGCAGGCGGGGGGTAGCGAACACCGGGGAGCTGTTTTTT	CASRRGVANTGELFF